This T cell receptor beta chain is from a study of technical replicates of blood from a handful of donors. Germline loops: CDR1 SGHVS, CDR2 FQNEAQ. V lost 5 bases, J lost 4 bases, and 11 bases lay in between. The CDR3 loop spans 14 amino acids. Some clones are missing from TCRdb's copy, which holds only in-frame ones; the method was immunoSEQ multiplex PCR. The repertoire consists of about 75,000 clones, with 97% occurring once and the leading ten covering around 0.2%. Sequencing used T cells isolated from PBMCs. V and J are TRBV7-8 and TRBJ2-2; TRBD2 might be the D (5 bases). This clonotype was obtained from a human donor in good health. CDR3 sequence (DNA): TGTGCCAGCAGCCCCCCGGGGTTCACCGGGGAGCTGTTTTTT. This sequence encodes CASSPPGFTGELFF.